Detailed here is one T cell receptor beta chain. This record comes from a study of blood T cell repertoires in COVID-19. For the study at large: T cells, B-cell-depleted T cells, or PBMCs provided the cDNA or gDNA that served as material.

Germline V lookup: CDR1 GTSNPN, CDR2 SVGIG (reference sequence). The V segment lost 0 bases and the J segment 7 bases; nucleotides outside the gene matches: 8. The CDR3 covers 14 residues. Assay used: immunoSEQ multiplex PCR; TCRdb lists only in-frame clones, some missing. The sample carries about 200,000 clones, approximately 82% recorded once. The sequence was collected from a human donor with acute or convalescent COVID-19. The donor label of this sample is uncertain. This sequence joins TRBV30 and TRBJ2-5, with 7 nucleotides matching TRBD1. The sample consisted of peripheral blood. Written as DNA, the CDR3 is TGTGCCTGGAGTGTACCCGACAGGGTCGCGACCCAGTACTTC. As protein: CAWSVPDRVATQYF. The full variable domain, with the rest looked up from reference TRBV30 and TRBJ2-5, is SQTIHQWPATLVQPVGSPLSLECTVEGTSNPNLYWYRQAAGRGLQLLFYSVGIGQISSEVPQNLSASRPQDRQFILSSKKLLLSDSGFYLCAWSVPDRVATQYFGPGTRLLVL.